These 24 T cell receptor beta chains share one sample of origin, sequenced in a study of regulatory T cells in long-lasting Graves disease. The time point denotes: newly diagnosed GD, antithyroid drugs for less than 3 months. PBMC RNA served as the TCR library source. Researchers made TCR beta libraries by using iRepertoire HTBI primers and running Arm-PCR on CDR3 regions. TCRdb re-called the multiplex PCR reads through MiXCR, storing one row per CDR3 protein. The table lists around 470,000 distinct CDR3 sequences, 12% to 15% of them singletons. The same sample was also used in a study of T cells in Graves' hyperthyroidism and ophthalmopathy.

The specimen was peripheral blood mononuclear cells (PBMCs), collected at new diagnosis, from a patient treated with antithyroid drugs. The receptors were sampled from a woman aged 50 to 60 with Graves disease.

This clonotype was counted a few times. In DNA, the CDR3 is TGTGCCAGCAGCGTAGGGGGGGACGGAGAGACCCAGTACTTC. It translates to CASSVGGDGETQYF. The J gene is TRBJ2-5, the V gene TRBV9; tentative D call: TRBD2 (6 bases). This CDR3 has 14 amino acids. Germline V gene sequence: CDR1 SGDLS, CDR2 YYNGEE. The V gene lost 0 bases and the J gene lost 4 bases, with 10 bases spanning the gap.

With respect to this clonotype: A far more abundant clone sits one base away, making this likely a read error. The V and J genes are TRBV28 and TRBJ1-1; 8 nucleotides agree with TRBD2. The end of the DNA aligns better with TRBJ2-3, so the J call may be wrong. The CDR3 totals 15 residues. Germline CDR1 and CDR2: MDHEN and SYDVKM. In DNA form, the CDR3 reads TGTGCCAGCAGTCCCGCCGGGACTAGGGGGGATACGCAGTATTTT. Translated, it gives CASSPAGTRGDTQYF.

This chain uses TRBV3-1 with TRBJ2-7, with D possibly matching TRBD2 (5 bases). Germline V gene lookup returns CDR1 LGHDT and CDR2 YNNKEL (reference sequence). The V gene lost 7 bases and the J gene lost 6 bases, with 10 bases spanning the gap. The CDR3 contains 11 residues. As DNA, the CDR3 is TGTGCCAGCAAGGGAGTTCGCGAGCAGTACTTC. Translating gives CASKGVREQYF.

V is TRBV28 and J is TRBJ2-1, with TRBD1 matching over 7 bases. Germline assignment: CDR1 MDHEN and CDR2 SYDVKM. The CDR3 spans 13 residues. Trimming cost V 2 bases and J 7 bases; bases outside gene matches: 2. The CDR3 nucleotides read TGTGCCAGCAGTTTAACAGGGGCAAATGAGCAGTTCTTC. Translation: CASSLTGANEQFF.

V and J are TRBV6-2 or TRBV6-3 and TRBJ2-3; no clear D. CDR3 length equals 14 residues. V lost 6 bases and J 2 bases, leaving 12 bases between the germline ends. Looked up from germline, CDR1 is MNHEY and CDR2 is SVGEGT. CDR3 bases: TGTGCCAGCAGGTCCCACTTCTCCACAGATACGCAGTATTTT. Translation: CASRSHFSTDTQYF.

The chain employs TRBV7-8 and TRBJ1-6; D is possibly TRBD1 (5 bases). Germline V lookup: CDR1 SGHVS, CDR2 FQNEAQ. Trimming took 5 bases from V and 6 from J, leaving 11 bases between them. The CDR3 extends over 14 amino acids. Here the CDR3 reads CASSPRVVNSPLHF. CDR3 sequence (DNA): TGTGCCAGCAGCCCCAGGGTAGTTAATTCACCCCTCCACTTT. Complete variable domain (other parts from reference TRBV7-8 and TRBJ1-6): GAGVSQSPRYKVAKRGQDVALRCDPISGHVSLFWYQQALGQGPEFLTYFQNEAQLDKSGLPSDRFFAERPEGSVSTLKIQRTQQEDSAVYLCASSPRVVNSPLHFGNGTRLTVT.

This clonotype was recorded many times. The CDR3 coding sequence is TGCAGCGTGAAAACAGGGGGCCAAGAGACCCAGTACTTC. Translating it yields CSVKTGGQETQYF. J is TRBJ2-5 and V is TRBV29-1, with 8 positions matching TRBD1. Germline V CDR1 and CDR2: SQVTM, ANQGSEA. The length of the CDR3 is 13 residues. V lost 6 bases, J lost 1 base, and 4 bases stayed unmatched.

This clonotype showed up many times. This sequence joins TRBV28 and TRBJ2-7; the D gene is possibly TRBD1 (5 bases). The germline V gene encodes CDR1 MDHEN and CDR2 SYDVKM. Trimming removed 6 bases at V and 2 bases at J, with 14 bases between. The CDR3 spans 14 residues. In nucleotides, the CDR3 is TGTGCCAGCAGGCCCCCAGGGTTTACCTACGAGCAGTACTTC. Its protein product is CASRPPGFTYEQYF.

This clonotype was found a few times. The V call is TRBV20-1, the J call TRBJ2-3; TRBD1 agrees at 9 bases. This CDR3 contains 15 residues. Germline V gives CDR1 DFQATT, CDR2 SNEGSKA (reference sequence). Trimming took 3 bases from V and 6 from J; bases not matched to a gene: 10. Written as DNA, the CDR3 is TGCAGTGCTAGTCCGGGACAGGGTGAGATCGATACGCAGTATTTT. It encodes CSASPGQGEIDTQYF.

This chain connects TRBV5-1 to TRBJ2-3, with D perhaps matching TRBD1 or TRBD2 (5 bases each). The V end lost 4 bases, the J end lost 0 bases, and 12 bases lay between the germline ends. Germline CDR1 reads SGHRS; CDR2 reads YFSETQ. The CDR3 is 15 amino acids. Here the CDR3 reads CASSPQGDSTDTQYF. CDR3 coding DNA: TGCGCCAGCAGCCCGCAGGGAGATAGCACAGATACGCAGTATTTT.

This clonotype was seen repeatedly, ten times or more. The V and J genes are TRBV5-1 and TRBJ2-7; unclear D gene. Germline V gives CDR1 SGHRS, CDR2 YFSETQ. V lost 0 bases and J lost 3, with 7 bases in between. The CDR3 loop spans 13 amino acids. The CDR3 region has the DNA TGCGCCAGCAGCTTGGACAGCTACTACGAGCAGTACTTC. Translated: CASSLDSYYEQYF.

The chain carries TRBV10-2 and TRBJ2-2; D may be TRBD2 (6 bases). The CDR3 is made up of 16 amino acids. V was pared by 3 bases and J by 0 bases, with 11 bases between. Germline-derived CDR1 and CDR2 are WSHSY and SAAADI. The CDR3 bases are TGCGCCAGCAGTGAATTACTAGCTGCGAACACCGGGGAGCTGTTTTTT. This encodes CASSELLAANTGELFF.

The V gene is TRBV10-3, the J gene TRBJ1-5, with D unresolved. This CDR3 contains 14 residues. Germline V gene lookup returns CDR1 ENHRY and CDR2 SYGVKD. V was shortened by 2 bases and J by 6 bases, with 11 bases between the two germline ends. The CDR3 loop is CAISEAGRGQPQHF. The CDR3 nucleotides read TGTGCCATCAGTGAGGCAGGCCGGGGTCAGCCCCAGCATTTT.

This clonotype was detected only a few times. The chain carries TRBV6-2 or TRBV6-3 and TRBJ2-3; D gene unclear. The V end was cut by 6 bases, the J end by 6 bases, with 25 bases between. Germline CDR1 MNHEY, CDR2 SVGEGT. The CDR3 loop spans 17 amino acids. This chain's CDR3 is CASRARPYTPGPDTQYF. CDR3 nucleotides: TGTGCCAGCAGGGCCAGACCCTACACCCCGGGTCCGGATACGCAGTATTTT.

This chain joins TRBV9 and TRBJ1-4; 8 bases fit TRBD1. Germline assignment: CDR1 SGDLS and CDR2 YYNGEE. V was clipped by 2 bases and J by 5 bases; unmatched bases: 5. The CDR3 length is 15 residues. In nucleotides, the CDR3 is TGTGCCAGCAGCGTTTCCCAGGGGGCAAATGAAAAACTGTTTTTT. It specifies CASSVSQGANEKLFF.

The chain uses TRBV19 and TRBJ2-7; D not resolved. Germline V gene data show CDR1 as LNHDA and CDR2 as SQIVND (reference sequence). Trimming pared 2 bases from V and 3 bases from J, leaving 11 bases between. This CDR3 region has 14 residues. The CDR3 DNA is TGTGCCAGTAGTATATCTCCGGGCAACTACGAGCAGTACTTC. This translates into CASSISPGNYEQYF.

This clonotype was counted many times. The V gene is TRBV9, the J gene TRBJ2-1; D remains unclear. Germline V gene sequence: CDR1 SGDLS, CDR2 YYNGEE. Trimming took off 1 base at V and 10 bases at J, with 9 bases between the two ends. The CDR3 consists of 12 residues. The CDR3 DNA sequence: TGTGCCAGCAGCGTACCCCATCAAGAGCAGTTCTTC. This translates into CASSVPHQEQFF.

This clonotype has at least ten counts. This chain connects TRBV5-1 to TRBJ1-6; TRBD1 aligns across 9 bases. Unmatched junction bases numbered 4, after V lost 3 bases and J lost 6 bases. The CDR3 contains 15 residues. The V gene's germline CDR1 is SGHRS and CDR2 YFSETQ. The CDR3 protein is CASSSSTGGNSPLHF. The DNA of the CDR3 is TGCGCCAGCAGCTCATCGACAGGGGGTAATTCACCCCTCCACTTT. Using reference TRBV5-1 and TRBJ1-6 for the parts outside the CDR3, the full variable domain is KAGVTQTPRYLIKTRGQQVTLSCSPISGHRSVSWYQQTPGQGLQFLFEYFSETQRNKGNFPGRFSGRQFSNSRSEMNVSTLELGDSALYLCASSSSTGGNSPLHFGNGTRLTVT.

The chain carries TRBV2 and TRBJ2-5; D gene ambiguous. This CDR3 has 14 amino acids. Trimming left V 5 bases short and J 13 bases short, with 23 bases between. CDR1 SNHLY and CDR2 FYNNEI come from the germline V gene. The CDR3 bases are TGTGCCAGCAGTAAGGCTAACACCTCCGGAGTAAGGTACTTC. This encodes CASSKANTSGVRYF.

V usage is TRBV20-1 and J usage is TRBJ1-6, with D uncertain. The CDR3 runs 16 residues. V lost 5 bases to trimming and J lost 4 bases, with 18 bases between them. CDR1 DFQATT and CDR2 SNEGSKA come from the germline V gene (reference sequence). DNA of the CDR3: TGCAGTGCTTCCGGAGCCCCCTTCGTTTATAATTCACCCCTCCACTTT. The encoded protein is CSASGAPFVYNSPLHF.

This clonotype appeared a few times. The chain recombines TRBV29-1 with TRBJ2-7; 11 bases map to TRBD2. Germline-derived CDR1 and CDR2 are SQVTM and ANQGSEA. The CDR3 covers 14 residues. V was pared by 7 bases and J by 0 bases, with 5 bases of the junction left unmatched. This CDR3 reads CSAITSGSSYEQYF. CDR3 nucleotide sequence: TGCAGCGCGATTACTAGCGGGAGCTCCTACGAGCAGTACTTC.

V is TRBV20-1 and J is TRBJ2-6, with a weak D call TRBD2 (5 bases). Germline V gene lookup returns CDR1 DFQATT and CDR2 SNEGSKA (reference sequence). The CDR3 has 13 amino acids. V lost 5 bases and J 4 bases, leaving 9 bases between the germline ends. As DNA, the CDR3 is TGCAGTGCTGAGGGATGGGGGGCCAACGTCCTGACTTTC. Translation gives CSAEGWGANVLTF.

This clonotype was seen a handful of times. The chain joins TRBV27 to TRBJ1-6, with unresolved D. This CDR3 contains 14 residues. Deletions cut 3 bases from V and 11 bases from J, with 14 bases between. The V gene's germline CDR1 is MNHEY and CDR2 SMNVEV (reference sequence). The DNA for the CDR3 is TGTGCCAGCAGTTTTGGTGGAGCCTCCACACCCCTCCACTTT. The encoded protein is CASSFGGASTPLHF.

In this sample, this clonotype turned up a few times. The chain couples TRBV5-1 to TRBJ2-5, with TRBD2 matching over 8 bases. The CDR3 has 15 amino acids. The germline CDR1 and CDR2 sequences are SGHRS and YFSETQ. The V segment lost 4 bases and the J segment 3 bases; nucleotides outside the gene matches: 8. CDR3 region: CASSEPISGKETQYF. DNA of the CDR3: TGCGCCAGCAGCGAACCGATTAGCGGGAAAGAGACCCAGTACTTC. The variable domain in full, with the rest retrieved from reference TRBV5-1 and TRBJ2-5, is KAGVTQTPRYLIKTRGQQVTLSCSPISGHRSVSWYQQTPGQGLQFLFEYFSETQRNKGNFPGRFSGRQFSNSRSEMNVSTLELGDSALYLCASSEPISGKETQYFGPGTRLLVL.